This T cell receptor beta chain emerged from a study of regulatory T cells in long-lasting Graves disease. General study results and limits: Persistent disease exhibited a predilection for TRBV28, TRBJ1-2 and TRBJ2-5.

This clonotype came up a few times. Its antigen is currently unknown. For TCR beta, libraries came from iRepertoire HTBI primers and Arm-PCR of CDR3 regions. TCRdb reprocessed the multiplex PCR reads via MiXCR and lists one record per CDR3 protein. The sample lists about 620,000 distinct CDR3 sequences; 15% to 20% were seen once. Documented time point: newly diagnosed GD, antithyroid drugs for less than 3 months. From RNA extracted from PBMCs, the TCR library was made. This CDR3 has 15 residues. Trimming shortened V by 0 bases and J by 5 bases, and 11 bases separated the two germline ends. The germline gives CDR1 MNHEY, CDR2 SMNVEV (reference sequence). These records were also assigned to another study, of T cells in Graves' hyperthyroidism and ophthalmopathy. That paper adds: Exclusions: uncontrolled infection, other autoimmune disease, pregnancy, lactation. A 13 V-J model separated ophthalmopathy from stable hyperthyroidism.

This sequence originates from a woman in her twenties or thirties with Graves disease. Here the sequenced sample was peripheral blood mononuclear cells (PBMCs), taken at new diagnosis, from a patient treated with antithyroid drugs. The genes are TRBV27 and TRBJ2-4; no clear D gene. CDR3 protein: CASSLSKIRQNIQYF. The CDR3 coding sequence is TGTGCCAGCAGTTTATCGAAGATTCGGCAAAACATTCAGTACTTC.